This TCR beta chain was sequenced during a study of cytomegalovirus exposure and HLA in healthy donors. Study background: Genotyping showed roughly 81% of 300 to 450 donors falling in the Caucasian-associated ancestry cluster.

Vbeta (60) and Jbeta (13) primers were used in the PCR. Profiled with immunoSEQ multiplex PCR; TCRdb holds only in-frame clones, not every one. The sample carries around 200,000 clones, around 85% recorded once. Trimming shortened V by 7 bases and J by 0 bases, and 10 bases separated the two germline ends. The CDR3 spans 13 residues. In germline, CDR1 is SGHRS, CDR2 YFSETQ. The V gene is TRBV5-1, the J gene TRBJ2-5; D gene ambiguous. The receptor was isolated from a girl aged 2 to 9 in good health and CMV-seronegative. Sequenced input: PBMCs. The CDR3 protein is CASSPEYQETQYF. For the CDR3, the DNA is TGCGCCAGCTCCCCGGAGTACCAAGAGACCCAGTACTTC.